The clone carrying this T cell receptor beta chain showed up many times. Antigen unknown. These data originate in a study of T cells in Graves' hyperthyroidism and ophthalmopathy. Study-level background: Staff took peripheral blood when the initial diagnosis was made, before any treatment began. Study results and caveats: With a median lead of 6.5 months before onset, the model predicted ophthalmopathy.

Researchers took RNA transcripts and amplified the TCR beta CDR3 regions from them. Primed by the HTBI set, a first-round RT-PCR was run on the TCR CDR3. TCRdb recomputed calls from the multiplex PCR reads with MiXCR, one row per CDR3 protein. The sample has about 400,000 distinct CDR3 sequences; less than 20% are singletons. The CDR3 consists of 14 residues. V dropped 0 bases and J dropped 8 bases, with 14 bases sitting between them. Germline V gene sequence: CDR1 SGHRS, CDR2 YFSETQ. Material for sequencing was blood. The V call is TRBV5-1, the J call TRBJ1-2, with unresolved D. The TCR originated in a woman aged 18-29 years with Graves' hyperthyroidism. CDR3 nucleotides: TGCGCCAGCAGCTTGGAAGGAGGAGCGAAAGGCTACACCTTC. This sequence encodes CASSLEGGAKGYTF.